This T cell receptor beta chain originates from a study of T cells in Graves' hyperthyroidism and ophthalmopathy. This CDR3 has 13 amino acids. The V gene's germline CDR1 is MDHEN and CDR2 SYDVKM. A note on this clonotype: Its target is unknown.

TCR beta CDR3 sequences were amplified from RNA transcripts. Primed by the HTBI set, a first-round RT-PCR was run on the TCR CDR3. From the multiplex PCR reads, TCRdb called clonotypes with MiXCR, one entry per CDR3 protein. The table lists 700,000 or so distinct CDR3 sequences, 16% of them singletons. Diagnoses used clinical symptoms, serum thyroxine and TRAb, thyroid ultrasound and orbital computed tomography. Overall study results and limits: Ophthalmopathy, as predicted by the model, came a median approximately 6.5 months after the prediction.

The specimen sequenced was blood. The chain employs TRBV28 and TRBJ1-5; D ambiguous. The receptor's source is a man aged 18 to 29 with Graves' hyperthyroidism. In nucleotides, the CDR3 is TGTGCTTCCGTCGGGTCTAGCAATCAGCCCCAGCATTTT. It specifies CASVGSSNQPQHF.